The 24 T cell receptor beta chains given below trace back to one sample, sequenced in a study of T cells in Graves' hyperthyroidism and ophthalmopathy. Amplified TCR beta CDR3 regions came from RNA transcripts. The HTBI primer set served for first-round RT-PCR of the TCR CDR3. TCRdb used MiXCR to reprocess the multiplex PCR reads, holding one entry per CDR3 protein. The table records some 700,000 distinct CDR3 sequences, approximately 15% of them present only once. The sample consisted of blood. The receptor set was obtained from a man in his fifties or sixties with Graves' hyperthyroidism.

This clonotype was counted between two and nine times. The chain carries TRBV6-6 and TRBJ2-2; D is undetermined. Germline V lookup: CDR1 MNHNY, CDR2 SVGAGI (reference sequence). CDR3 length equals 14 residues. The V end was cut by 0 bases, the J end by 4 bases, with 6 bases between. CDR3 sequence: CASSYSSRTGELFF. For the CDR3, the DNA is TGTGCCAGCAGTTACTCGAGCCGCACCGGGGAGCTGTTTTTT.

This clonotype was seen ten or more times. The chain joins TRBV12-3 or TRBV12-4 to TRBJ1-1; the D gene is possibly TRBD1 (5 bases). Between the trimmed V and J ends, which lost 3 bases and 13 bases, there was a span of 18 bases. The CDR3 runs to 13 residues. In DNA, the CDR3 is TGTGCCAGCAGTTTGACCGGGACGTCGAGGGGTTTCTTT. Translating gives CASSLTGTSRGFF.

This clonotype turned up a few times. This chain connects TRBV19 to TRBJ1-1; D might be TRBD1 (5 bases). This CDR3 has 18 residues. The V gene's germline CDR1 is LNHDA and CDR2 SQIVND (reference sequence). The V gene lost 5 bases and the J gene lost 1 base, with 23 bases spanning the gap. The CDR3 DNA sequence: TGTGCCAGTAGTTCCGGGACCGGGTTTGTCGGTACGAACACTGAAGCTTTCTTT. The encoded protein is CASSSGTGFVGTNTEAFF.

The sample holds many counts of this clonotype. CDR3 region: CASSFEGLSAGELFF. Written as DNA, the CDR3 is TGTGCCAGCAGCTTCGAGGGACTATCGGCCGGGGAGCTGTTTTTT. V gene TRBV11-2 combines with J gene TRBJ2-2, with 7 bases lining up with TRBD2. Trimming at V came to 3 bases and at J to 6 bases, leaving 7 bases not matched to a gene. The germline CDR1 and CDR2 sequences are SGHAT and FQNNGV. The CDR3 sequence is 15 residues long. Full variable domain (rest looked up from reference TRBV11-2 and TRBJ2-2): EAGVAQSPRYKIIEKRQSVAFWCNPISGHATLYWYQQILGQGPKLLIQFQNNGVVDDSQLPKDRFSAERLKGVDSTLKIQPAKLEDSAVYLCASSFEGLSAGELFFGEGSRLTVL.

The chain joins TRBV11-2 to TRBJ2-4, with 7 bases that match TRBD2. J lost 9 bases, V lost 4 bases, and 12 bases had no gene match. CDR3 length: 15 residues. The germline gives CDR1 SGHAT, CDR2 FQNNGV. The CDR3: CASSSPTSRTTIQYF. For the CDR3, the DNA is TGTGCCAGCAGCTCCCCGACTAGCCGGACAACCATTCAGTACTTC.

CDR3 loop: CSATRAGRTDTQYF. For the CDR3, the DNA is TGCAGTGCCACCCGGGCAGGGCGCACAGATACGCAGTATTTT. The chain couples TRBV20-1 to TRBJ2-3; the D gene is possibly TRBD1 (5 bases). V was shortened by 6 bases and J by 1 base, with 14 bases between the two germline ends. From germline, CDR1 is DFQATT and CDR2 SNEGSKA (reference sequence). This CDR3 has 14 residues.

This clonotype has more than one count but fewer than ten. The chain is built from TRBV4-1 and TRBJ2-3; possibly TRBD2 for D (5 bases). Trimming pared 0 bases from V and 0 bases from J, leaving 13 bases between. This CDR3 comprises 17 residues. Germline values: CDR1 MGHRA, CDR2 YSYEKL. The CDR3: CASSQERETTSTDTQYF. The CDR3 bases are TGCGCCAGCAGCCAAGAACGAGAGACTACTAGCACAGATACGCAGTATTTT.

This clonotype was seen ten or more times. The genes are TRBV27 and TRBJ2-7; no clear D. The CDR3 runs 13 residues. V was clipped by 5 bases and J by 7 bases, with 15 bases between them. CDR1 is MNHEY and CDR2 is SMNVEV in the germline V gene (reference sequence). CDR3 loop: CASSPGRVTEQYF. The CDR3 DNA sequence: TGTGCCAGCAGTCCCGGACGGGTTACGGAGCAGTACTTC.

The chain recombines TRBV29-1 with TRBJ1-1; the D is unclear. Germline V gene sequence: CDR1 SQVTM, CDR2 ANQGSEA. This CDR3 comprises 12 residues. The V gene lost 1 base and the J gene lost 9 bases, with 12 bases spanning the gap. CDR3 loop: CSVEGDIFKAFF. The CDR3 DNA reads TGCAGCGTTGAAGGAGACATTTTTAAAGCTTTCTTT.

This clonotype was seen at least ten times. The chain couples TRBV9 to TRBJ2-2; D is undetermined. Trimming left V 6 bases short and J 1 base short, with 4 bases between. The germline V gene encodes CDR1 SGDLS and CDR2 YYNGEE. CDR3 length equals 12 residues. CDR3 sequence (DNA): TGTGCCAGCACCAAGAACACCGGGGAGCTGTTTTTT. This encodes CASTKNTGELFF.

There are many counts of this clonotype. This chain connects TRBV7-9 to TRBJ1-1; D call uncertain. The CDR3 is 12 residues long. The germline V and J ends were trimmed by 9 bases and 1 base, with 9 bases remaining between them. Germline CDR1 and CDR2: SEHNR and FQNEAQ (reference sequence). The CDR3 coding sequence is TGTGCCAGTAGACCCCCGAACACTGAAGCTTTCTTT. Encoded protein: CASRPPNTEAFF.

This clonotype was picked up many times. The chain carries TRBV2 and TRBJ2-3; D is possibly TRBD1 (5 bases). CDR3 length: 15 amino acids. Germline assignment: CDR1 SNHLY and CDR2 FYNNEI. V was trimmed by 5 bases and J by 1 base, leaving 13 bases between them. In DNA form, the CDR3 reads TGTGCCAGCAGTTTTCAGGGTTATCGCACAGATACGCAGTATTTT. It translates to CASSFQGYRTDTQYF. Variable domain in full (rest from reference TRBV2 and TRBJ2-3): EPEVTQTPSHQVTQMGQEVILRCVPISNHLYFYWYRQILGQKVEFLVSFYNNEISEKSEIFDDQFSVERPDGSNFTLKIRSTKLEDSAMYFCASSFQGYRTDTQYFGPGTRLTVL.

The chain recombines TRBV20-1 with TRBJ2-5; 13 nucleotides line up with TRBD2. Unmatched junction bases numbered 3, after V lost 3 bases and J lost 2 bases. This CDR3 spans 15 amino acids. Germline V lookup: CDR1 DFQATT, CDR2 SNEGSKA (reference sequence). CDR3: CSASPTSGRQETQYF. For the CDR3, the DNA is TGCAGTGCTAGCCCGACTAGCGGGAGGCAAGAGACCCAGTACTTC.

This clonotype was seen a few times. The chain carries TRBV29-1 and TRBJ1-2; no clear D. The CDR3 consists of 13 residues. The ends were cut back, 0 bases at V and 0 bases at J, with 5 bases in the middle. The germline V gene has CDR1 SQVTM and CDR2 ANQGSEA. The DNA for the CDR3 is TGCAGCGTTGAAGAGGGCACTAACTATGGCTACACCTTC. Protein product: CSVEEGTNYGYTF.

In this sample, this clonotype turned up many times. The chain has TRBV12-3 or TRBV12-4 and TRBJ2-7; D is undetermined. There are 15 residues in the CDR3. Trimming removed 6 bases at V and 4 bases at J, with 19 bases between. CDR3 loop: CASRSGSRVDYEQYF. Here the CDR3 DNA reads TGTGCCAGCAGATCGGGTTCTAGAGTTGATTACGAGCAGTACTTC.

The rearrangement joins TRBV6-2 or TRBV6-3 to TRBJ1-4, with TRBD1 identical over 7 bases. Germline CDR1 is MNHEY and CDR2 is SVGEGT. This CDR3 region has 12 residues. V lost 6 bases to trimming and J lost 7 bases; unmatched junction nucleotides: 2. CDR3 in amino acids: CASRRTGEKLFF. In nucleotides, the CDR3 is TGTGCCAGCAGACGGACAGGTGAAAAACTGTTTTTT.

The rearrangement uses TRBV2 and TRBJ1-2, with D hard to call. This CDR3 region has 14 residues. Looked up from germline, CDR1 is SNHLY and CDR2 is FYNNEI. Trimming shortened V by 4 bases and J by 0 bases, and 9 bases separated the two germline ends. The CDR3 protein is CASSVEASNYGYTF. CDR3 nucleotides: TGTGCCAGCAGTGTTGAGGCATCTAACTATGGCTACACCTTC. Using reference TRBV2 and TRBJ1-2 for the parts outside the CDR3, the full variable domain is EPEVTQTPSHQVTQMGQEVILRCVPISNHLYFYWYRQILGQKVEFLVSFYNNEISEKSEIFDDQFSVERPDGSNFTLKIRSTKLEDSAMYFCASSVEASNYGYTFGSGTRLTVV.

The chain couples TRBV7-3 to TRBJ2-1, with TRBD2 matching 9 bases. Per the germline V gene, CDR1 is SGHTA and CDR2 is FQGTGA. This CDR3 has 20 amino acids. The trim removed 5 bases at V and 1 base at J, leaving 18 bases unmatched. The CDR3 DNA follows: TGTGCCAGCAGCGGACCCCGGACTAGCGCCCCAGTCAGGTCCTACAATGAGCAGTTCTTC. It translates to CASSGPRTSAPVRSYNEQFF.

This clonotype was counted at least ten times. The chain carries TRBV28 and TRBJ1-1, with 7 positions matching TRBD1. The CDR3 is 14 amino acids. The junction had 8 bases not matched to a gene; V was cut back by 5 bases and J by 5 bases. CDR1 and CDR2 from the germline V gene are MDHEN and SYDVKM. Here the CDR3 reads CASSTRQGWTEAFF. CDR3 nucleotide sequence: TGTGCCAGCAGTACCAGACAGGGTTGGACTGAAGCTTTCTTT.

The genes are TRBV11-2 and TRBJ2-5, with D possibly matching TRBD2 (6 bases). The CDR3 runs to 15 residues. Trimming stripped 1 base from V and 4 bases from J, with 13 bases between. Germline V gene sequence: CDR1 SGHAT, CDR2 FQNNGV. DNA of the CDR3: TGTGCCAGCAGCTTAGCCGGGGGTGGTATAGAGACCCAGTACTTC. Translating it yields CASSLAGGGIETQYF.

About this clonotype: This sequence may be a read error, since a much larger clone differs from it by one base. The rearrangement uses TRBV24-1 and TRBJ2-1; D is undetermined. CDR1 and CDR2 from the germline V gene are KGHDR and SFDVKD. This CDR3 contains 14 residues. Trimming took 5 bases from V and 0 from J, leaving 7 bases between them. CDR3 sequence (DNA): TGTGCCACCAGTGCGGCTGGCTCCTACAATGAGCAGTTCTTC. Residues: CATSAAGSYNEQFF.

This clonotype was counted at least ten times. The chain links TRBV12-3 or TRBV12-4 to TRBJ2-3, with TRBD2 identical over 10 bases. Unmatched junction bases numbered 8, after V lost 6 bases and J lost 2 bases. This CDR3 spans 16 amino acids. The CDR3 sequence is CASSEREGRNTDTQYF. CDR3 coding DNA: TGTGCCAGCAGCGAGCGGGAGGGCCGGAACACAGATACGCAGTATTTT.

This clonotype was counted many times. The V gene is TRBV7-3, the J gene TRBJ1-4; D is uncertain. The CDR3 spans 13 residues. V was clipped by 5 bases and J by 7 bases, with 11 bases between them. Germline assignment: CDR1 SGHTA and CDR2 FQGTGA. Here the CDR3 DNA reads TGTGCCAGCAGCCGAGGACCGGGTGAAAAACTGTTTTTT. Amino acids: CASSRGPGEKLFF.

This clonotype was recorded many times. The genes are TRBV28 and TRBJ2-1, with 7 bases matching TRBD1. Germline CDR1 MDHEN, CDR2 SYDVKM. This CDR3 comprises 16 residues. With V trimmed by 6 bases and J by 1 base, 9 bases remained unmatched. This CDR3 reads CASSSRDSNSYNEQFF. CDR3 DNA sequence: TGTGCCAGCAGCTCCCGGGACAGTAATTCCTACAATGAGCAGTTCTTC.